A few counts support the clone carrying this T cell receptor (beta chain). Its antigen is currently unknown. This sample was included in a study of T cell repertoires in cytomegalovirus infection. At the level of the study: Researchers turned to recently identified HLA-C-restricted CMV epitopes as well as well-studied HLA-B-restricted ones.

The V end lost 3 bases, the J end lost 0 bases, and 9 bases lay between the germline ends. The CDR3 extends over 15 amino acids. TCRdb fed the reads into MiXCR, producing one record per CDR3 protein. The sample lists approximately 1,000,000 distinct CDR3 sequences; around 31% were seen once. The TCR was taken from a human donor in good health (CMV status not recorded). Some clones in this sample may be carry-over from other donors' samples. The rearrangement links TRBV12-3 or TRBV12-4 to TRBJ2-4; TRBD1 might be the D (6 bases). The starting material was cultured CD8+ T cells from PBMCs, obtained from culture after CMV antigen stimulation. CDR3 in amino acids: CASSFQDRAKNIQYF. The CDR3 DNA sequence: TGTGCCAGCAGTTTCCAGGACAGAGCCAAAAACATTCAGTACTTC.